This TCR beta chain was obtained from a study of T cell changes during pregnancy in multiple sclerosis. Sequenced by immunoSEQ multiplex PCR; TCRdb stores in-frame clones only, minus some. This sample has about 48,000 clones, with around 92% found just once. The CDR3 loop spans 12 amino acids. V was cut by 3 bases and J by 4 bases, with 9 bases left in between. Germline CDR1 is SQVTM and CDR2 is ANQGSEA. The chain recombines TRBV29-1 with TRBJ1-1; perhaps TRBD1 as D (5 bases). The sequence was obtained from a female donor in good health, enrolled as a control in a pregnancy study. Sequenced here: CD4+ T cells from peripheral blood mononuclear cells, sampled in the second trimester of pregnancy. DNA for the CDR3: TGCAGCGTTGACAGGGTGGCCACTGAAGCTTTCTTT. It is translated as CSVDRVATEAFF. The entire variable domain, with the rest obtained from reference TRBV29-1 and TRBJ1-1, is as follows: SAVISQKPSRDICQRGTSLTIQCQVDSQVTMMFWYRQQPGQSLTLIATANQGSEATYESGFVIDKFPISRPNLTFSTLTVSNMSPEDSSIYLCSVDRVATEAFFGQGTRLTVV.